Included here is one TCR beta chain sequence, with context. The antigen remains undetermined. These data belong to a study of beta chain features in type 1 diabetes. Study summary: Patients were similar to healthy donors in age and gender (as well as in cell yields).

The length of the CDR3 is 16 residues. Looked up from germline, CDR1 is ENHRY and CDR2 is SYGVKD. Unmatched junction bases numbered 4, after V lost 2 bases and J lost 4 bases. The study's findings and limits: For TCRB rearrangement, an influence of HLA type remained unresolved here.

Each sorted fraction was over 95% pure. Expressed TCRB transcripts were sequenced after all isolated RNA was converted to cDNA. TCRdb's copy holds only in-frame clones and misses some; the assay was immunoSEQ multiplex PCR. The profile shows 300,000 to 450,000 clones, 15% to 20% of them singletons. This TCR derives from a woman under 30 in good health. V and J are TRBV10-3 and TRBJ2-2; the match to TRBD1 covers 10 bases. The sequenced sample consisted of naive CD4+ T cells from blood. The CDR3 region has the DNA TGTGCCATCAGTGAGGGGACAGGGGTGACCACCGGGGAGCTGTTTTTT. Protein product: CAISEGTGVTTGELFF.